Presented here are 19 T cell receptor beta chains from one specimen sequenced in a study of blood T cells in healthy people across ages. PCR was performed a second time for about 7 to 12 cycles using a sample-barcoded 5' primer and a J-beta primer mix. TCRdb fed the 5' RACE reads into MiXCR, producing one record per CDR3 protein. The repertoire has around 1.5 million distinct CDR3 sequences, around 59% of them found once; the top ten carry 5.5% to 8%. Sequenced input: blood. All receptors derive from a man younger than 35 in good health.

V gene TRBV20-1 combines with J gene TRBJ2-7; 8 nucleotides agree with TRBD2. V lost 3 bases and J lost 3; bases outside the gene matches: 4. The V gene's germline CDR1 is DFQATT and CDR2 SNEGSKA (reference sequence). The CDR3 consists of 13 residues. The CDR3 is CSASGGALYEQYF. The CDR3 region has the DNA TGCAGTGCTAGCGGGGGGGCTCTCTACGAGCAGTACTTC.

CDR3 coding DNA: TGTGCCACCAGCAGAGATATGGACGCCGAAGAGACCCAGTACTTC. It yields the protein CATSRDMDAEETQYF. J is TRBJ2-5 and V is TRBV15; D uncertain. The CDR3 covers 15 residues. CDR1 is LNHNV, CDR2 YYDKDF, per germline (reference sequence). V was clipped by 0 bases and J by 3 bases, with 11 bases between them.

The V and J genes are TRBV29-1 and TRBJ2-1; the D gene is possibly TRBD2 (5 bases). V was pared by 1 base and J by 3 bases, with 7 bases between. Germline-derived CDR1 and CDR2 are SQVTM and ANQGSEA. The CDR3 runs 13 residues. This CDR3 reads CSVEGADYNEQFF. CDR3 DNA sequence: TGCAGCGTTGAAGGAGCGGACTACAATGAGCAGTTCTTC.

The chain employs TRBV20-1 and TRBJ1-4; no clear D. The CDR3 runs to 14 residues. Germline CDR1 DFQATT, CDR2 SNEGSKA (reference sequence). V was shortened by 5 bases and J by 0 bases, with 10 bases between the two germline ends. The CDR3 DNA reads as TGCAGTGCTCCTGTGCCCTCAACTAATGAAAAACTGTTTTTT. It translates to CSAPVPSTNEKLFF.

The chain carries TRBV10-3 and TRBJ1-3; 7 bases are a match to TRBD1. The junction had 6 bases not matched to a gene; V was cut back by 6 bases and J by 4 bases. Germline V gene lookup returns CDR1 ENHRY and CDR2 SYGVKD. This CDR3 is built from 14 residues. The CDR3 here is CAIRPTGTGNTIYF. In DNA form, the CDR3 reads TGTGCCATCAGACCGACAGGGACGGGAAACACCATATATTTT.

The chain uses TRBV5-1 and TRBJ2-1; the match to TRBD2 covers 13 bases. The CDR3 sequence is 19 residues long. V lost 3 bases, J lost 2 bases, and 11 bases stayed unmatched. Germline values: CDR1 SGHRS, CDR2 YFSETQ. The DNA for the CDR3 is TGCGCCAGCAGCTCCTACTCACAAACTAGCGGGGGGGCCTACAATGAGCAGTTCTTC. Protein: CASSSYSQTSGGAYNEQFF.

V is TRBV4-3 and J is TRBJ2-7; 8 positions agree with TRBD1. The CDR3 is 17 residues long. The trim removed 0 bases at V and 1 base at J, leaving 8 bases unmatched. The V gene's germline CDR1 is LGHNA and CDR2 YSLEER. The CDR3 spells CASSQEVGQVFSYEQYF. For the CDR3, the DNA is TGCGCCAGCAGCCAAGAAGTGGGACAGGTCTTTTCCTACGAGCAGTACTTC.

This chain links TRBV29-1 with TRBJ1-2; 10 bases line up with TRBD1. Germline V gene lookup returns CDR1 SQVTM and CDR2 ANQGSEA. V lost 5 bases and J lost 8; bases outside the gene matches: 5. CDR3 length: 12 residues. DNA for the CDR3: TGCAGCGTTTGGGGACAGGGGCACGGCTACACCTTC. Translating it yields CSVWGQGHGYTF.

CDR3 amino acids: CASTPGREAFF. The CDR3 bases are TGTGCCAGCACTCCGGGACGCGAAGCTTTCTTT. The rearrangement joins TRBV6-1 to TRBJ1-1, with D perhaps matching TRBD1 (5 bases). The V end was cut by 7 bases, the J end by 8 bases, with 11 bases between. The CDR3 loop spans 11 amino acids. Per the germline V gene, CDR1 is MNHNS and CDR2 is SASEGT.

The CDR3, as DNA: TGCAGTGCTAGAGATCTGCGGGGAAACGAGCAGTACTTC. Translated, it gives CSARDLRGNEQYF. The chain links TRBV20-1 to TRBJ2-7; possibly TRBD2 for D (6 bases). This CDR3 has 13 residues. Per the germline V gene, CDR1 is DFQATT and CDR2 is SNEGSKA (reference sequence). V was clipped by 0 bases and J by 5 bases, with 11 bases between them.

This clonotype was observed a handful of times. The V and J genes are TRBV6-2 or TRBV6-3 and TRBJ2-1; TRBD2 might be the D (6 bases). Germline CDR1 reads MNHEY; CDR2 reads SVGEGT. There are 16 residues in the CDR3. V dropped 0 bases and J dropped 0 bases, with 9 bases sitting between them. Written as DNA, the CDR3 is TGTGCCAGCAGTTACTCTATAGCGGACTCCTACAATGAGCAGTTCTTC. Protein sequence: CASSYSIADSYNEQFF.

This clonotype has only a few counts. The chain couples TRBV5-5 to TRBJ2-5; D uncertain. Per the germline V gene, CDR1 is SGHKS and CDR2 is YYEKEE (reference sequence). Trimming removed 0 bases from V and 2 bases from J, with 8 bases in between. The CDR3 totals 14 residues. CDR3 protein: CASSLGYGQETQYF. The CDR3 region has the DNA TGTGCCAGCAGCTTGGGCTATGGACAAGAGACCCAGTACTTC.

The chain joins TRBV7-9 to TRBJ2-7; 7 bases align to TRBD1. CDR1 and CDR2 from the germline V gene are SEHNR and FQNEAQ (reference sequence). With 4 bases clipped from V and 4 bases from J, the junction kept 10 bases outside the gene matches. The CDR3 length is 15 residues. The CDR3 is CASSSATGMRYEQYF. In DNA, the CDR3 is TGTGCCAGCAGCTCCGCGACAGGGATGAGGTACGAGCAGTACTTC.

The rearrangement joins TRBV5-6 to TRBJ2-2, with D perhaps TRBD2 (7 bases). V was shortened by 6 bases and J by 6 bases, with 15 bases between the two germline ends. From germline, CDR1 is SGHDT and CDR2 YYEEEE. This CDR3 spans 14 amino acids. CDR3 DNA sequence: TGTGCCAGCACGGAGAGGGGGGGCCCCGGGGAGCTGTTTTTT. Translation gives CASTERGGPGELFF.

The rearrangement joins TRBV12-3 or TRBV12-4 to TRBJ2-3, with TRBD1 identical over 9 bases. The CDR3 is 15 residues long. Trimming took 3 bases from V and 7 from J; bases not matched to a gene: 8. The CDR3 DNA sequence: TGTGCCAGCAGTTTTGGGACAGGGAATTTGAATACGCAGTATTTT. Its protein is CASSFGTGNLNTQYF.

The chain joins TRBV4-1 to TRBJ1-2, with D unresolved. CDR1 is MGHRA and CDR2 is YSYEKL in the germline V gene. The CDR3 contains 17 residues. The V end lost 0 bases, the J end lost 4 bases, and 18 bases lay between the germline ends. The CDR3 region has the DNA TGCGCCAGCAGCCAAGATCGCGACGGCCCAGATTCCTATGGCTACACCTTC. The encoded protein is CASSQDRDGPDSYGYTF.

The count of this clonotype is one. V gene TRBV4-2 combines with J gene TRBJ2-1; D tentatively reads TRBD1 or TRBD2 (6 bases each). Looked up from germline, CDR1 is LGHNA and CDR2 is YNFKEQ. The CDR3 has 16 residues. V shed 2 bases and J shed 8 bases, with 19 bases lying between them. This chain's CDR3 is CASSQLGGRGGDEQFF. CDR3 sequence (DNA): TGTGCCAGCAGCCAACTCGGGGGCCGCGGAGGGGATGAGCAGTTCTTC.

Notes on this clonotype: At one end, the junction sequence differs from germline, possibly due to a read error. The rearrangement joins TRBV28 to TRBJ1-2, with TRBD1 as a possible D gene (5 bases). Per the germline V gene, CDR1 is MDHEN and CDR2 is SYDVKM. The CDR3 length is 14 residues. CDR3 in DNA: TGTGTCAGCAGTTTGGGGCTCAGTAACTATGGCTACACCTTC. It encodes CVSSLGLSNYGYTF.

This clonotype has only one observation. The chain joins TRBV28 to TRBJ1-6; D gene unclear. V was shortened by 4 bases and J by 5 bases, with 9 bases between the two germline ends. CDR3 length equals 14 residues. CDR1 is MDHEN and CDR2 is SYDVKM in the germline V gene. CDR3: CASSYTSHNSPLHF. The DNA of the CDR3 is TGTGCCAGCAGTTACACCAGTCATAATTCACCCCTCCACTTT.